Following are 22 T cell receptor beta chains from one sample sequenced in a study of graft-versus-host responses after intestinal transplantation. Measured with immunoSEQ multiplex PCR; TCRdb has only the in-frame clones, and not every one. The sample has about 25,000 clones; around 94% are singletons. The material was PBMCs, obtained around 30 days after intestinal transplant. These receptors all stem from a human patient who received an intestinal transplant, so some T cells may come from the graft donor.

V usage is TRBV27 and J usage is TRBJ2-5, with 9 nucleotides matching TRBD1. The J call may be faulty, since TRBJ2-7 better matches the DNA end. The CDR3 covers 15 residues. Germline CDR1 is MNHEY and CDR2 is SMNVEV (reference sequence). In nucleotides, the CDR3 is TGTGCCAGCAGTCCGGACAGGGGAGGCTCCTACGAGCAGTACTTC. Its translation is CASSPDRGGSYEQYF.

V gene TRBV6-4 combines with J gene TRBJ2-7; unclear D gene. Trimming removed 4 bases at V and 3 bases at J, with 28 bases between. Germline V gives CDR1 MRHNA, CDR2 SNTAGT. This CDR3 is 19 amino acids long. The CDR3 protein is CASSGLSRPLHPCGYEQYF. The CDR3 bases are TGTGCCAGCAGTGGCCTATCTCGCCCCCTACACCCCTGCGGCTACGAGCAGTACTTC.

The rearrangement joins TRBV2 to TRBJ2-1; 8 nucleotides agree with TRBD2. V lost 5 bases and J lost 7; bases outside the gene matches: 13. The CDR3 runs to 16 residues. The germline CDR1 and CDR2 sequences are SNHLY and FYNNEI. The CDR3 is CASSYRRSGSLNEQFF. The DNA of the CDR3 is TGTGCCAGCAGTTACCGCCGGAGCGGGAGTTTAAATGAGCAGTTCTTC.

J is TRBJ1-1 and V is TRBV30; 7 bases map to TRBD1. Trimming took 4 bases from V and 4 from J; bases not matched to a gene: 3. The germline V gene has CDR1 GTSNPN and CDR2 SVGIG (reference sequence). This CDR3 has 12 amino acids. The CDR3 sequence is CAWNDRVTEAFF. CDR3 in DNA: TGTGCCTGGAATGACAGGGTCACTGAAGCTTTCTTT.

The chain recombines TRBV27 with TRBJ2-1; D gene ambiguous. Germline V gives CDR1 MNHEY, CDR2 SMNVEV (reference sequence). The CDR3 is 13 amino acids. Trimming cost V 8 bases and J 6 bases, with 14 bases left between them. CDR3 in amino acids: CASSLGMSNEQFF. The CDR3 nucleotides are TGTGCCAGCTCCCTAGGCATGTCCAATGAGCAGTTCTTC.

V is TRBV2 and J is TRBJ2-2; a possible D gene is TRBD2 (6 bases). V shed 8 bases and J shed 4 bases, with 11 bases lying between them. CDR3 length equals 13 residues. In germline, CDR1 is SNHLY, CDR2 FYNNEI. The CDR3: CASRGWFTGELFF. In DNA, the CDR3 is TGTGCCAGCCGGGGGTGGTTCACCGGGGAGCTGTTTTTT. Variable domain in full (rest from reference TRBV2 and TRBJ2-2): EPEVTQTPSHQVTQMGQEVILRCVPISNHLYFYWYRQILGQKVEFLVSFYNNEISEKSEIFDDQFSVERPDGSNFTLKIRSTKLEDSAMYFCASRGWFTGELFFGEGSRLTVL.

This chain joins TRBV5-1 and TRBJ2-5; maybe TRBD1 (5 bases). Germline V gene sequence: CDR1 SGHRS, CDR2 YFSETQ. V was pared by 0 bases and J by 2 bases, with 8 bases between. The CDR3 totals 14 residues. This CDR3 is CASSLGQQQETQYF. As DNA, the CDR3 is TGCGCCAGCAGCTTGGGACAGCAACAAGAGACCCAGTACTTC.

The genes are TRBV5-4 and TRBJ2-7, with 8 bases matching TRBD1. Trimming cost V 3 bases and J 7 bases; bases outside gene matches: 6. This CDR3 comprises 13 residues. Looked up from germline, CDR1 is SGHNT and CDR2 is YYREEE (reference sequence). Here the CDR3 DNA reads TGTGCCAGCAGCTACGTGACAGGGGAGGAGCAGTACTTC. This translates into CASSYVTGEEQYF.

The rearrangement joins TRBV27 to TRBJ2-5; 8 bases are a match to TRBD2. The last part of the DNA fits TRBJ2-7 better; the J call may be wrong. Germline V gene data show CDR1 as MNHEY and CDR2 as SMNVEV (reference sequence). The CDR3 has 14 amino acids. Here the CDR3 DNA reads TGTGCCAGCAGCTTCCAGCGGGGGCCCTACGAGCAGTACTTC. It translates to CASSFQRGPYEQYF.

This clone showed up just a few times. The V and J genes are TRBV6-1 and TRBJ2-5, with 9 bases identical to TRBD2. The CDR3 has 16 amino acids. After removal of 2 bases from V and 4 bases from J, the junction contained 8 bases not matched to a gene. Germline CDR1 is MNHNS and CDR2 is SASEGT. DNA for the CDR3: TGTGCCAGCAGTGAATACGGCGGGAGGGGGGGAGAGACCCAGTACTTC. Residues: CASSEYGGRGGETQYF.

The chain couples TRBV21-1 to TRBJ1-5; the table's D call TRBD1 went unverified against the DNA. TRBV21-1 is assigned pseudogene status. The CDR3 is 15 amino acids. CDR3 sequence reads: CASSKGGGSNQPQHF. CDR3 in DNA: TGTGCCAGCAGCAAAGGAGGGGGTAGCAATCAGCCCCAGCATTTT.

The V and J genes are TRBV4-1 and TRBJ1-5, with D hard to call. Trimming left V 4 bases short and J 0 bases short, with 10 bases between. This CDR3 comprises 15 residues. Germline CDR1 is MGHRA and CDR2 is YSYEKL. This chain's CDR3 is CASSLRGDSNQPQHF. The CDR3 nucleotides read TGCGCCAGCAGCCTACGCGGAGATAGCAATCAGCCCCAGCATTTT.

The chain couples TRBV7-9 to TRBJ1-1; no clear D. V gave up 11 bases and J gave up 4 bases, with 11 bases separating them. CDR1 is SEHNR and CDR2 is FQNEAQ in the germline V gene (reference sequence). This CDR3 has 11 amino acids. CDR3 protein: CAQRGGTEAFF. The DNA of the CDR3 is TGTGCCCAACGAGGTGGCACTGAAGCTTTCTTT.

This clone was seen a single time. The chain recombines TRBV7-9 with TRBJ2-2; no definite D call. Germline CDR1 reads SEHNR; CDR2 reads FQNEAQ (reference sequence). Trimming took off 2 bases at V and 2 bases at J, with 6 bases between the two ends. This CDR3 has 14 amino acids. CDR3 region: CASSLHSNTGELFF. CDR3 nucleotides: TGTGCCAGCAGCTTACATTCTAACACCGGGGAGCTGTTTTTT.

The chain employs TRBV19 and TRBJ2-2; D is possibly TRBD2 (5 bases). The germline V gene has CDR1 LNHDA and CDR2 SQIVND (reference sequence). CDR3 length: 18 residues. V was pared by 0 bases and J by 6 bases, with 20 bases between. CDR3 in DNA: TGTGCCAGTAGTATAGATGGGTTTTCGGGATGGGCTTCCGGGGAGCTGTTTTTT. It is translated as CASSIDGFSGWASGELFF. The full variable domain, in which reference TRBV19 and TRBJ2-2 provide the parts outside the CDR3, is DGGITQSPKYLFRKEGQNVTLSCEQNLNHDAMYWYRQDPGQGLRLIYYSQIVNDFQKGDIAEGYSVSREKKESFPLTVTSAQKNPTAFYLCASSIDGFSGWASGELFFGEGSRLTVL.

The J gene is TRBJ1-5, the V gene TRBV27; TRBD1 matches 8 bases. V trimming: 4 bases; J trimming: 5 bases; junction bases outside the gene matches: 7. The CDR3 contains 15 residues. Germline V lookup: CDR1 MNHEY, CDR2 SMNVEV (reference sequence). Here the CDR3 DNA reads TGTGCCAGCAGTTCCTTCGGACAGGGCGATCAGCCCCAGCATTTT. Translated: CASSSFGQGDQPQHF.

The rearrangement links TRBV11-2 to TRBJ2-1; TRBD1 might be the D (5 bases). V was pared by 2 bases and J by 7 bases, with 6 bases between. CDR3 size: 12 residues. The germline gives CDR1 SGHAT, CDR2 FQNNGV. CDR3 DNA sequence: TGTGCCAGCAGCTTAACAGGAAATGAGCAGTTCTTC. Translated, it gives CASSLTGNEQFF.

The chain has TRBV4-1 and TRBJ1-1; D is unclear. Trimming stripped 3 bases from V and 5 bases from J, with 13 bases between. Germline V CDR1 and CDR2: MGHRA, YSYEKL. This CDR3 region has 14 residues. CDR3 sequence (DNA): TGCGCCAGCAGCCACCTCGTTCAAAGAACTGAAGCTTTCTTT. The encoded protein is CASSHLVQRTEAFF.

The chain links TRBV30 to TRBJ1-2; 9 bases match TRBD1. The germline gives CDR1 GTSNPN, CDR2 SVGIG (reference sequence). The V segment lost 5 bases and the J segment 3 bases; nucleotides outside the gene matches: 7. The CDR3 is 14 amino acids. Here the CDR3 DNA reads TGTGCCTGGGATGACAGGGGGTTAGACTATGGCTACACCTTC. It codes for CAWDDRGLDYGYTF.

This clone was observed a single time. The CDR3 spells CASSGGQNTGELFF. The CDR3 region has the DNA TGTGCCAGCAGTGGGGGACAGAACACCGGGGAGCTGTTTTTT. V and J are TRBV6-5 and TRBJ2-2; D may be TRBD1 (6 bases). Trimming cost V 5 bases and J 1 base, with 8 bases left between them. Germline V lookup: CDR1 MNHEY, CDR2 SVGAGI. This CDR3 has 14 residues.

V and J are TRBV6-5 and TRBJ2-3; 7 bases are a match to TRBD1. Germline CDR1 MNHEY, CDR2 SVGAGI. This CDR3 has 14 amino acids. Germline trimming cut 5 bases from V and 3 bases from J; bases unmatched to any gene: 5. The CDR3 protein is CASSRQGSTDTQYF. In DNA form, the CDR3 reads TGTGCCAGCAGTCGACAGGGATCGACAGATACGCAGTATTTT.

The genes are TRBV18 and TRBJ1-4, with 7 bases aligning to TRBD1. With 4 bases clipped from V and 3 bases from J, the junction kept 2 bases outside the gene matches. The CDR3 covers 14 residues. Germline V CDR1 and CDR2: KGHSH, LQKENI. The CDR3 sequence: CASSQTGPNEKLFF. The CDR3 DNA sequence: TGTGCCAGCTCACAGACAGGGCCTAATGAAAAACTGTTTTTT.